Following are 16 T cell receptor beta chains from one sample sequenced in a study of T-cell memory formation after mild COVID-19 (dated by TCRdb to 2020 to 2023). The protocol used for the library was 5' RACE. The run used an Illumina NovaSeq 6000. TCRdb reanalyzed the raw reads on its own, using fastp at Q25 for trimming and MiXCR for clone calling, and kept in-frame beta chains. One record per CDR3 amino acid sequence lists the most common genes and DNA. This sample lists about 260,000 distinct CDR3 sequences; approximately 15% were detected once. The ten largest clonotypes hold 22% of the sample. The specimen was PBMCs or a T cell subset sorted from them (not recorded which). Receptors were obtained from a man aged 18 to 29 who had mild COVID-19 (a few samples of this study predate the infection). The sample titles of this study are shuffled in the database, so cell type and time point are left out; the donor was told from shared clones.

This clonotype has a handful of counts. The chain has TRBV9 and TRBJ1-6, with D possibly TRBD1 on 6 matching bases. The V end was cut by 4 bases, the J end by 7 bases, with 15 bases between. The CDR3 runs to 15 residues. Germline lookup yields CDR1 SGDLS and CDR2 YYNGEE. Here the CDR3 reads CASSPRGGGNSPLHF. The CDR3, as DNA: TGTGCCAGCAGCCCAAGGGGGGGAGGCAATTCACCCCTCCACTTT.

This clonotype has more than one count but fewer than ten. CDR3 amino acids: CASRASGGLPTGELFF. The CDR3 DNA follows: TGTGCCAGCAGGGCTAGCGGGGGCCTTCCAACCGGGGAGCTGTTTTTT. This chain joins TRBV6-5 and TRBJ2-2, with 10 bases aligning to TRBD2. The germline CDR1 and CDR2 sequences are MNHEY and SVGAGI. The CDR3 loop spans 16 amino acids. Trimming removed 6 bases from V and 5 bases from J; junction bases left unmatched: 9.

V is TRBV12-3 or TRBV12-4 and J is TRBJ1-2; maybe TRBD1 (5 bases). This CDR3 contains 15 residues. Between the trimmed V and J ends, which lost 6 bases and 0 bases, there was a span of 14 bases. The chain's CDR3 is CASRVGTGANYGYTF. The CDR3 nucleotides are TGTGCCAGCAGGGTCGGGACGGGAGCTAACTATGGCTACACCTTC.

The rearrangement uses TRBV18 and TRBJ2-3; tentative D call: TRBD2 (5 bases). Trimming removed 4 bases from V and 3 bases from J, with 14 bases in between. The V gene's germline CDR1 is KGHSH and CDR2 LQKENI. The length of the CDR3 is 15 residues. The CDR3 DNA follows: TGTGCCAGCTCACGGCGGGTGGAAACAACAGATACGCAGTATTTT. It encodes CASSRRVETTDTQYF.

V usage is TRBV4-1 and J usage is TRBJ2-5; 10 bases are shared with TRBD1. Germline CDR1 and CDR2: MGHRA and YSYEKL. V shed 1 base, J shed 5 bases, and the junction held 4 bases outside the gene matches. The CDR3 loop spans 15 amino acids. This CDR3 reads CASSQGQGARETQYF. Here the CDR3 DNA reads TGCGCCAGCAGCCAAGGACAGGGGGCACGGGAGACCCAGTACTTC.

Remarks on this clonotype: Its ends do not fully match the called genes, so a read error is possible. This chain links TRBV12-3 or TRBV12-4 with TRBJ2-3, with D perhaps matching TRBD2 (7 bases). The CDR3 runs to 11 residues. The CDR3, as DNA: TGTGCCAGCAGTGGGGCGGGGGCCGCCGTTTTT. This translates into CASSGAGAAVF.

This chain connects TRBV4-3 to TRBJ2-7; TRBD1 agrees at 8 bases. V lost 0 bases, J lost 3 bases, and 13 bases stayed unmatched. Germline CDR1 and CDR2: LGHNA and YSLEER. This CDR3 comprises 18 residues. This CDR3 is CASSQDQVNWDRNYEQYF. Here the CDR3 DNA reads TGCGCCAGCAGCCAAGATCAAGTTAATTGGGACAGGAACTACGAGCAGTACTTC.

The V gene is TRBV4-3, the J gene TRBJ2-3; 8 nucleotides agree with TRBD2. Germline lookup yields CDR1 LGHNA and CDR2 YSLEER. V lost 6 bases and J lost 6; bases outside the gene matches: 11. This CDR3 region has 15 residues. The CDR3 spells CASSQNGGAGDTQYF. The CDR3 coding sequence is TGCGCCAGCAGTCAAAACGGGGGGGCAGGGGATACGCAGTATTTT.

This clonotype was counted only a few times. The CDR3 DNA reads as TGCAGTGCTCAGCAGGGGCCGACGAACACTGAAGCTTTCTTT. Its translation: CSAQQGPTNTEAFF. This chain connects TRBV20-1 to TRBJ1-1; D possibly corresponds to TRBD1 (6 bases). The CDR3 runs to 14 residues. Germline V gene lookup returns CDR1 DFQATT and CDR2 SNEGSKA (reference sequence). The V gene lost 5 bases and the J gene lost 1 base, with 14 bases spanning the gap.

The chain couples TRBV11-2 to TRBJ2-3, with unresolved D. The CDR3 extends over 11 amino acids. CDR1 SGHAT and CDR2 FQNNGV come from the germline V gene. Trimming shortened V by 5 bases and J by 6 bases, and 6 bases separated the two germline ends. CDR3 nucleotides: TGTGCCAGCAGCCTATTCGATACGCAGTATTTT. Translation gives CASSLFDTQYF. Full variable domain (outside the CDR3, taken from reference TRBV11-2 and TRBJ2-3): EAGVAQSPRYKIIEKRQSVAFWCNPISGHATLYWYQQILGQGPKLLIQFQNNGVVDDSQLPKDRFSAERLKGVDSTLKIQPAKLEDSAVYLCASSLFDTQYFGPGTRLTVL.

The table lists this clonotype with a few counts. The chain carries TRBV3-1 and TRBJ2-3; D is possibly TRBD2 (6 bases). CDR1 is LGHDT and CDR2 is YNNKEL in the germline V gene (reference sequence). The V end was cut by 0 bases, the J end by 5 bases, with 27 bases between. CDR3 length: 20 residues. The DNA for the CDR3 is TGTGCCAGCAGCCAAGATCTCCGAATCTCTCCGGGGCGGGGCAGAGATACGCAGTATTTT. Encoded protein: CASSQDLRISPGRGRDTQYF.

This clonotype was seen many times. V usage is TRBV1 and J usage is TRBJ2-3; whether TRBD2, the table's D call, matches the DNA was not checked. TRBV1 is assigned pseudogene status. The CDR3 totals 17 residues. As DNA, the CDR3 is TGCACCAGCAGCGTAGGGACTAGCGGGGGGCAGACAGATACGCAGTATTTT. Translated, it gives CTSSVGTSGGQTDTQYF.

The chain is built from TRBV7-9 and TRBJ2-7; D is undetermined. V was clipped by 1 base and J by 0 bases, with 4 bases between them. CDR1 and CDR2 from the germline V gene are SEHNR and FQNEAQ (reference sequence). CDR3 length equals 13 residues. The CDR3 here is CASSLDFSYEQYV. The CDR3, as DNA: TGTGCCAGCAGCTTAGACTTCTCCTACGAGCAGTACGTC.

A few counts support this clonotype. The DNA for the CDR3 is TGTGCCAGCAGCTCGCATACGGCCGGGGGGTCACCCCTCCACTTT. This translates into CASSSHTAGGSPLHF. The J gene is TRBJ1-6, the V gene TRBV5-8; a possible D gene is TRBD1 (5 bases). With 3 bases removed from V and 10 bases from J, the gap between germline ends came to 17 bases. The CDR3 covers 15 residues. CDR1 and CDR2 (germline): SGHTS, YDEGEE.

The chain links TRBV6-6 to TRBJ2-2; D possibly corresponds to TRBD2 (6 bases). Deletions cut 7 bases from V and 7 bases from J, with 19 bases between. Germline CDR1 is MNHNY and CDR2 is SVGAGI (reference sequence). The CDR3 runs 15 residues. In nucleotides, the CDR3 is TGTGCCAGCAAAGGCGGGACGAGAGGTATCGGGGAGCTGTTTTTT. It encodes CASKGGTRGIGELFF.

The chain is built from TRBV29-1 and TRBJ1-4; D unresolved. The V and J ends lost 5 bases and 8 bases respectively, with 12 bases between them. Germline V gene sequence: CDR1 SQVTM, CDR2 ANQGSEA. CDR3 length: 12 residues. The CDR3 here is CSVSDAQEKLFF. The DNA of the CDR3 is TGCAGCGTTTCGGACGCCCAAGAAAAACTGTTTTTT.